Here is one T cell receptor (beta chain) with its context. Libraries were prepared by immunoSEQ multiplex PCR; TCRdb keeps only in-frame clonotypes and omits some of them. The table has roughly 200,000 clones, about 75% seen once. Trimming cost V 1 base and J 2 bases; bases outside gene matches: 4. Germline V gene sequence: CDR1 LNHNV, CDR2 YYDKDF (reference sequence). CDR3 length: 16 residues. This sample stems from a study of blood T cell repertoires in COVID-19. The clonotype comes from a woman in her 50s with active or convalescent COVID-19. The sequencing sample was made of peripheral blood. The V and J genes are TRBV15 and TRBJ1-5; 8 bases are shared with TRBD1. The CDR3 reads CATSRGDRGGNQPQHF. The CDR3 coding sequence is TGTGCCACCAGCAGAGGTGACAGGGGAGGCAATCAGCCCCAGCATTTT.